The 12 T cell receptor beta chains presented below share a single source sample, sequenced in a study of shared clonotypes between healthy human individuals. The data were produced by immunoSEQ multiplex PCR, yet TCRdb's version contains in-frame clones alone and is incomplete. The data show roughly 2.2 million clones, with 85% to 95% seen just once and about 0.41% held by the top ten. The sample comprised naive CD4+ T cells from PBMCs. Subset defined: CD45RA+ positively selected. Every receptor here comes from a man aged 18 to 35 in good health. Some clones in this sample may be carry-over from other donors' samples.

This rearrangement joins TRBV7-9 to TRBJ2-2; the D gene could be TRBD1 or TRBD2 (5 bases each). CDR3 size: 16 residues. Trimming removed 5 bases from V and 7 bases from J, with 20 bases in between. Germline lookup yields CDR1 SEHNR and CDR2 FQNEAQ (reference sequence). CDR3: CASSPQSGARGGELFF. CDR3 DNA sequence: TGTGCCAGCAGCCCCCAATCCGGGGCCCGGGGCGGGGAGCTGTTTTTT.

This clone was observed a single time. The chain joins TRBV28 to TRBJ1-2; 8 bases match TRBD1. Looked up from germline, CDR1 is MDHEN and CDR2 is SYDVKM. The length of the CDR3 is 15 residues. Trimming cost V 5 bases and J 4 bases; bases outside gene matches: 9. Here the CDR3 DNA reads TGTGCCAGCAGTCCTCGGGACAGGTTATCCTATGGCTACACCTTC. This translates into CASSPRDRLSYGYTF.

The J gene is TRBJ2-2, the V gene TRBV28; a possible D gene is TRBD2 (5 bases). Germline V gene sequence: CDR1 MDHEN, CDR2 SYDVKM. The CDR3 is made up of 13 amino acids. Trimming cost V 6 bases and J 3 bases, with 8 bases left between them. The CDR3: CASRDSHTGELFF. CDR3 in DNA: TGTGCCAGCAGGGACTCCCACACCGGGGAGCTGTTTTTT.

This chain links TRBV7-8 with TRBJ2-2, with TRBD2 matching over 7 bases. Germline V gene lookup returns CDR1 SGHVS and CDR2 FQNEAQ. Germline trimming cut 5 bases from V and 3 bases from J; bases unmatched to any gene: 6. This CDR3 is built from 15 residues. The CDR3 DNA sequence: TGTGCCAGCAGCAGCGGGACTGGAGACACCGGGGAGCTGTTTTTT. It codes for CASSSGTGDTGELFF.

The chain couples TRBV30 to TRBJ1-3; 7 bases line up with TRBD1. Germline V CDR1 and CDR2: GTSNPN, SVGIG (reference sequence). Trimming cost V 0 bases and J 5 bases; bases outside gene matches: 7. The CDR3 is 15 amino acids. CDR3 residues: CAWSVAGGGRNTIYF. The CDR3 region has the DNA TGTGCCTGGAGTGTAGCAGGGGGAGGACGAAACACCATATATTTT.

The chain employs TRBV7-3 and TRBJ2-5; TRBD2 matches at 8 bases. This CDR3 region has 15 residues. Per germline, CDR1 SGHTA and CDR2 FQGTGA. The junction had 6 bases not matched to a gene; V was cut back by 4 bases and J by 2 bases. CDR3 sequence reads: CASSSGSGRQETQYF. CDR3 nucleotide sequence: TGTGCCAGCAGCTCCGGAAGCGGGAGACAAGAGACCCAGTACTTC.

The chain has TRBV11-2 and TRBJ1-1; no clear D gene. With 5 bases removed from V and 7 bases from J, the gap between germline ends came to 8 bases. Per the germline V gene, CDR1 is SGHAT and CDR2 is FQNNGV. The CDR3 is made up of 11 amino acids. In nucleotides, the CDR3 is TGTGCCAGCAGCCTCAACGGTGAAGCTTTCTTT. It is translated as CASSLNGEAFF.

This sequence joins TRBV7-9 and TRBJ1-5; no definite D call. The CDR3 contains 14 residues. V lost 2 bases and J 6 bases, leaving 11 bases between the germline ends. Germline V gene sequence: CDR1 SEHNR, CDR2 FQNEAQ (reference sequence). CDR3 DNA sequence: TGTGCCAGCAGCTTATTGGGGAGTACTCAGCCCCAGCATTTT. Amino acids: CASSLLGSTQPQHF.

The chain joins TRBV6-1 to TRBJ2-2, with D uncertain. The CDR3 consists of 12 residues. CDR1 and CDR2 from the germline V gene are MNHNS and SASEGT. With 5 bases removed from V and 7 bases from J, the gap between germline ends came to 8 bases. The CDR3 loop reads CASSTQFGELFF. The CDR3 nucleotides read TGTGCCAGCAGTACTCAGTTCGGGGAGCTGTTTTTT.

The chain recombines TRBV7-6 with TRBJ2-4; D unclear. This CDR3 has 13 residues. Trimming stripped 1 base from V and 6 bases from J, with 7 bases between. Germline lookup yields CDR1 SGHVS and CDR2 FNYEAQ. The CDR3 coding sequence is TGTGCCAGCAGCTTAGGTGTGGCAAACATTCAGTACTTC. It yields the protein CASSLGVANIQYF.

The chain carries TRBV2 and TRBJ2-7, with TRBD1 matching over 12 bases. There are 15 residues in the CDR3. The germline V gene has CDR1 SNHLY and CDR2 FYNNEI. V shed 6 bases, J shed 4 bases, and the junction held 7 bases outside the gene matches. The chain's CDR3 is CASRPGTGGSYEQYF. The CDR3 DNA follows: TGTGCCAGCAGGCCCGGGACAGGGGGCTCTTACGAGCAGTACTTC.

The V call is TRBV28, the J call TRBJ2-7; D uncertain. Trimming shortened V by 2 bases and J by 2 bases, and 10 bases separated the two germline ends. CDR3 length: 14 residues. The germline V gene encodes CDR1 MDHEN and CDR2 SYDVKM. The CDR3 loop is CASSLRRAPYEQYF. CDR3 bases: TGTGCCAGCAGTTTACGACGGGCTCCCTACGAGCAGTACTTC.